The 9 T cell receptor beta chains below all came from one sample that was sequenced in a study of T-cell reconstitution after alpha-beta-depleted transplantation in children. Researchers prepared the TCRbeta library using unique molecular identifiers, the study reports. Each CDR3 protein is one row after TCRdb ran MiXCR on the PCR reads. The profile covers roughly 200,000 distinct CDR3 sequences, with roughly 8.3% appearing a single time and less than 40% taken by the ten largest. The sample was PBMCs, mostly from graft donor cells, taken 360 days after TCRalphabeta/CD19-depleted stem cell transplant. All receptors come from a male patient aged 2-15 years who had a stem cell transplant for acute myeloid leukemia, so the T cells may come from the graft donor.

The V gene is TRBV20-1, the J gene TRBJ2-1; TRBD2 agrees at 15 bases. The ends lost 5 bases at V and 6 bases at J; junction bases unmatched: 8. There are 16 residues in the CDR3. CDR1 and CDR2 from the germline V gene are DFQATT and SNEGSKA (reference sequence). The CDR3 DNA reads as TGCAGTGCTCTGACCAGGACTAGCGGGGGGGTCAATGAGCAGTTCTTC. This codes for CSALTRTSGGVNEQFF.

The V call is TRBV5-1, the J call TRBJ2-2; D not certain. Trimming pared 4 bases from V and 0 bases from J, leaving 7 bases between. The CDR3 spans 14 residues. Germline CDR1 and CDR2: SGHRS and YFSETQ. The CDR3 coding sequence is TGCGCCAGCAGCACCTACTCGAACACCGGGGAGCTGTTTTTT. It codes for CASSTYSNTGELFF.

In regard to this clonotype: Given a much more abundant clone one base away, this may be a read error. The chain couples TRBV3-1 to TRBJ2-3; 8 nucleotides line up with TRBD2. The CDR3 is made up of 17 amino acids. CDR1 is LGHDT, CDR2 YNNKEL, per germline (reference sequence). The CDR3 loop reads CASSQDRTSISTDTEYF. In DNA, the CDR3 is TGTGCCAGCAGCCAAGACAGGACTAGCATCTCCACAGATACGGAGTATTTT.

The chain carries TRBV19 and TRBJ2-7; 7 nucleotides match TRBD2. Trimming took 2 bases from V and 0 from J; bases not matched to a gene: 7. This CDR3 region has 16 residues. Germline loops: CDR1 LNHDA, CDR2 SQIVND (reference sequence). The CDR3: CASSIIWRESSYEQYF. Written as DNA, the CDR3 is TGTGCCAGTAGTATAATCTGGCGGGAGAGCTCCTACGAGCAGTACTTC.

In this sample, this clonotype turned up many times. The V call is TRBV28, the J call TRBJ2-1; 7 bases are a match to TRBD2. The CDR3 is 15 amino acids. CDR1 is MDHEN, CDR2 SYDVKM, per germline. The V and J ends lost 4 bases and 2 bases, in that order; junction bases with no gene match: 5. CDR3 loop: CASSCGSGAYNEQFF. Here the CDR3 DNA reads TGTGCCAGCAGTTGCGGGAGCGGAGCCTACAATGAGCAGTTCTTC.

This sequence joins TRBV12-3 or TRBV12-4 and TRBJ2-5; 16 bases are a match to TRBD2. V lost 6 bases, J lost 5 bases, and 9 bases stayed unmatched. The CDR3 has 17 amino acids. CDR3 nucleotides: TGTGCCAGCAGCCTGGGACTAGCGGGGGGGCTAAGGGAGACCCAGTACTTC. Translated: CASSLGLAGGLRETQYF.

This clonotype came up many times. This chain connects TRBV18 to TRBJ2-7; the match to TRBD1 covers 9 bases. Trimming took 0 bases from V and 5 from J; bases not matched to a gene: 5. The CDR3 sequence is 15 residues long. CDR1 is KGHSH and CDR2 is LQKENI in the germline V gene. The CDR3 DNA follows: TGTGCCAGCTCACCACCGGGACAGGGTCTTCACGAGCAGTACTTC. Its protein product is CASSPPGQGLHEQYF.

CDR3 DNA sequence: TGTGCCAGCAGTGACAAGCGCAACATTGGGAATGAGCAGTTCTTC. As protein: CASSDKRNIGNEQFF. The rearrangement uses TRBV2 and TRBJ2-1; no definite D call. V was cut by 3 bases and J by 7 bases, with 16 bases left in between. Germline V gene sequence: CDR1 SNHLY, CDR2 FYNNEI. The CDR3 contains 15 residues.

In this sample, this clonotype turned up many times. The rearrangement links TRBV5-1 to TRBJ2-5; D unresolved. Trimming removed 6 bases at V and 3 bases at J, with 6 bases between. Germline V gives CDR1 SGHRS, CDR2 YFSETQ. This CDR3 is built from 11 residues. The CDR3 DNA sequence: TGCGCCAGCAAGGCAAAAGAGACCCAGTACTTC. This gives the protein CASKAKETQYF.